This T cell receptor beta chain was recovered during a study of CD8 T cells in Susac syndrome. Negative magnetic isolation gave CD8+ and CD4+ cells; FACS enriched CD8+ TEMRA. Random hexamers served to reverse transcribe roughly 0.45 to 1 ug RNA. TCRdb re-called the immunoSEQ multiplex PCR reads through MiXCR, storing one row per CDR3 protein. The sample consists of approximately 200,000 distinct CDR3 sequences, about 95% of them appearing once. This clonotype came up a few times. Material for sequencing was CD4+ T cells from PBMCs. This TCR derives from a human donor with multiple sclerosis.

The CDR3 is CAWSVRGAQETQYF. The CDR3 region has the DNA TGTGCCTGGAGTGTAAGGGGGGCACAAGAGACCCAGTACTTC. The chain employs TRBV30 and TRBJ2-5; D is tentatively TRBD1 or TRBD2 (6 bases each). CDR3 length: 14 amino acids. V lost 0 bases to trimming and J lost 2 bases, with 10 bases between them. Germline CDR1 reads GTSNPN; CDR2 reads SVGIG (reference sequence).